Shown below are 26 T cell receptor beta chains from a single sample sequenced in a study of T cell responses to AZD1222 COVID-19 vaccine. TCRdb keeps only in-frame clones here, not all; method: immunoSEQ multiplex PCR. The sample has about 140,000 clones, and its top ten clones hold 2% to 2.5%. Sequencing was performed on peripheral blood. These receptor sequences come from an adult in good health.

The chain is built from TRBV28 and TRBJ1-5, with TRBD1 identical over 8 bases. The germline CDR1 and CDR2 sequences are MDHEN and SYDVKM. The CDR3 contains 18 residues. Losses at the gene ends were 6 bases for V and 5 bases for J; bases not matched to a gene: 18. CDR3 residues: CASRPTGVGGGIDQPQHF. CDR3 coding DNA: TGTGCCAGCAGACCGACAGGGGTCGGAGGGGGTATTGATCAGCCCCAGCATTTT.

In nucleotides, the CDR3 is TGTGCCAGCAGCCAAGATTACGAGCAGTACTTC. Protein: CASSQDYEQYF. The chain employs TRBV14 and TRBJ2-7, with D hard to call. The germline V gene has CDR1 SGHDN and CDR2 FVKESK. The CDR3 has 11 amino acids. Trimming removed 0 bases from V and 4 bases from J, with 1 base in between.

V is TRBV2 and J is TRBJ1-2; 10 nucleotides match TRBD1. This CDR3 has 15 amino acids. Germline V CDR1 and CDR2: SNHLY, FYNNEI. With 6 bases clipped from V and 7 bases from J, the junction kept 11 bases outside the gene matches. DNA for the CDR3: TGTGCCAGCAGCGAGAGGGGACAGGGGCCGGTTGGCTACACCTTC. Its translation: CASSERGQGPVGYTF.

The chain joins TRBV7-9 to TRBJ1-4; possibly TRBD1 for D (5 bases). Germline loops: CDR1 SEHNR, CDR2 FQNEAQ (reference sequence). The CDR3 is 14 residues long. Trimming left V 5 bases short and J 8 bases short, with 15 bases between. The CDR3 region is CASSPGRKVEKLFF. The CDR3 nucleotides are TGTGCCAGCAGCCCGGGACGAAAAGTGGAAAAACTGTTTTTT.

The chain couples TRBV30 to TRBJ1-5, with D hard to call. V was clipped by 1 base and J by 3 bases, with 13 bases between them. CDR1 and CDR2 (germline): GTSNPN, SVGIG (reference sequence). The CDR3 length is 15 residues. The CDR3 DNA is TGTGCCTGGAGTGGTGACGGTCTCTTCAATCAGCCCCAGCATTTT. Its protein product is CAWSGDGLFNQPQHF.

The genes are TRBV3-1 (or the pseudogene TRBV3-2) and TRBJ1-6; no reliable D call. The CDR3 sequence is 16 residues long. Germline CDR1 reads LGHDT; CDR2 reads YNNKEL (reference sequence). The V end was cut by 1 base, the J end by 10 bases, with 17 bases between. CDR3 residues: CASSQGVPLVGSPLHF. CDR3 nucleotide sequence: TGTGCCAGCAGCCAAGGGGTACCCCTAGTAGGGTCACCCCTCCACTTT.

The CDR3 coding sequence is TGCAGCGTTGAAAAGGGGGCGGGAGAAGCTTTCTTT. Amino acids: CSVEKGAGEAFF. The chain combines TRBV29-1 with TRBJ1-1, with TRBD1 matching over 7 bases. Germline V CDR1 and CDR2: SQVTM, ANQGSEA. This CDR3 region has 12 residues. V dropped 2 bases and J dropped 8; count of bases not matched to a gene: 5.

The chain recombines TRBV29-1 with TRBJ1-4, with D possibly TRBD1 on 5 matching bases. Germline loops: CDR1 SQVTM, CDR2 ANQGSEA. Trimming pared 7 bases from V and 4 bases from J, leaving 16 bases between. The CDR3 has 14 amino acids. The CDR3 DNA is TGCAGCGCCCAGAACGGGGCCATTAATGAAAAACTGTTTTTT. This encodes CSAQNGAINEKLFF.

V is TRBV6-6 and J is TRBJ2-1; 7 bases map to TRBD2. This CDR3 has 14 amino acids. The V and J ends lost 6 bases and 7 bases, in that order; junction bases with no gene match: 9. The germline gives CDR1 MNHNY, CDR2 SVGAGI (reference sequence). The CDR3 DNA sequence: TGTGCCAGCAGAAAGACTAGCAGCGGGAATGAGCAGTTCTTC. Its translation: CASRKTSSGNEQFF.

V gene TRBV14 combines with J gene TRBJ1-2; TRBD1 might be the D (6 bases). The CDR3 spans 13 residues. Between the trimmed V and J ends, which lost 1 base and 6 bases, there was a span of 9 bases. CDR1 is SGHDN and CDR2 is FVKESK in the germline V gene. The DNA of the CDR3 is TGTGCCAGCAGCCAAGCAGGGGTTGATGGCTACACCTTC. Residues: CASSQAGVDGYTF.

J is TRBJ1-2 and V is TRBV20-1, with 7 bases lining up with TRBD1. V lost 3 bases and J lost 1; bases outside the gene matches: 8. Germline V gives CDR1 DFQATT, CDR2 SNEGSKA (reference sequence). The CDR3 runs to 15 residues. CDR3 sequence: CSASGGTVSNYGYTF. CDR3 bases: TGCAGTGCTAGTGGCGGGACAGTGAGTAACTATGGCTACACCTTC.

This sequence joins TRBV28 and TRBJ2-7, with TRBD2 matching 10 bases. V shed 6 bases, J shed 1 base, and the junction held 12 bases outside the gene matches. The CDR3 covers 17 residues. Germline assignment: CDR1 MDHEN and CDR2 SYDVKM. In DNA, the CDR3 is TGTGCCAGCAGCTCTAGCGGGGGCATCCGGAAATCCTACGAGCAGTACTTC. Translated: CASSSSGGIRKSYEQYF.

V is TRBV18 and J is TRBJ2-6; D not certain. V was pared by 4 bases and J by 1 base, with 5 bases between. This CDR3 is built from 14 residues. Looked up from germline, CDR1 is KGHSH and CDR2 is LQKENI. The CDR3: CASSLQSGANVLTF. For the CDR3, the DNA is TGTGCCAGCTCACTCCAATCTGGGGCCAACGTCCTGACTTTC. The whole variable domain, remainder taken from reference TRBV18 and TRBJ2-6, is NAGVMQNPRHLVRRRGQEARLRCSPMKGHSHVYWYRQLPEEGLKFMVYLQKENIIDESGMPKERFSAEFPKEGPSILRIQQVVRGDSAAYFCASSLQSGANVLTFGAGSRLTVL.

This rearrangement joins TRBV4-3 to TRBJ1-5; D is ambiguous. Trimming cost V 0 bases and J 2 bases, with 5 bases left between them. The CDR3 has 14 amino acids. Germline V gene lookup returns CDR1 LGHNA and CDR2 YSLEER. The CDR3 protein is CASSQEEGNQPQHF. In DNA, the CDR3 is TGCGCCAGCAGCCAAGAGGAAGGCAATCAGCCCCAGCATTTT.

The chain recombines TRBV6-5 with TRBJ2-1; 12 positions match TRBD2. CDR3 length: 14 residues. The J segment lost 9 bases and the V segment lost 6 bases, leaving 6 bases of the junction unmatched. Germline lookup yields CDR1 MNHEY and CDR2 SVGAGI. The CDR3 sequence is CASRASGGAGEQFF. CDR3 sequence (DNA): TGTGCCAGCAGGGCTAGCGGGGGGGCTGGTGAGCAGTTCTTC.

The gene calls are TRBV15 and TRBJ2-1; maybe TRBD2 (5 bases). The V end lost 0 bases, the J end lost 3 bases, and 9 bases lay between the germline ends. The CDR3 totals 15 residues. Germline values: CDR1 LNHNV, CDR2 YYDKDF (reference sequence). CDR3 sequence: CATSRDGRYYNEQFF. CDR3 nucleotide sequence: TGTGCCACCAGCAGAGATGGGAGATACTACAATGAGCAGTTCTTC. Full variable domain (remainder filled in from reference TRBV15 and TRBJ2-1): DAMVIQNPRYQVTQFGKPVTLSCSQTLNHNVMYWYQQKSSQAPKLLFHYYDKDFNNEADTPDNFQSRRPNTSFCFLDIRSPGLGDTAMYLCATSRDGRYYNEQFFGPGTRLTVL.

This rearrangement joins TRBV27 to TRBJ2-7, with D unclear. The CDR3 is 15 amino acids. CDR1 is MNHEY and CDR2 is SMNVEV in the germline V gene (reference sequence). V lost 6 bases and J 0 bases, leaving 15 bases between the germline ends. The CDR3, as DNA: TGTGCCAGCAGCCTTAACCTAGGAAGCTCCTACGAGCAGTACTTC. Its protein is CASSLNLGSSYEQYF.

The chain couples TRBV19 to TRBJ2-3; D unresolved. CDR3 length: 16 residues. Germline V gene sequence: CDR1 LNHDA, CDR2 SQIVND (reference sequence). V was trimmed by 0 bases and J by 2 bases, leaving 12 bases between them. CDR3 in amino acids: CASSIEGQAYTDTQYF. CDR3 nucleotides: TGTGCCAGTAGTATAGAGGGCCAGGCGTACACAGATACGCAGTATTTT.

The chain couples TRBV7-3 to TRBJ2-5; 7 nucleotides match TRBD1. The CDR3 spans 18 residues. Trimming took 5 bases from V and 2 from J; bases not matched to a gene: 17. Germline loops: CDR1 SGHTA, CDR2 FQGTGA. This CDR3 reads CASSLFGTATSSQETQYF. The CDR3 DNA reads as TGTGCCAGCAGCCTGTTCGGGACAGCAACCAGTTCTCAAGAGACCCAGTACTTC.

The chain recombines TRBV27 with TRBJ1-4; no firm D call. The germline gives CDR1 MNHEY, CDR2 SMNVEV (reference sequence). The CDR3 totals 15 residues. The ends were cut back, 7 bases at V and 10 bases at J, with 22 bases in the middle. The CDR3 nucleotides are TGTGCCAGCACCCGCGTCCCATCCCCCGGAGGAAAACTGTTTTTT. Protein: CASTRVPSPGGKLFF.

The chain carries TRBV6-4 and TRBJ1-2; D not certain. Trimming cost V 3 bases and J 8 bases, with 7 bases left between them. The CDR3 extends over 11 amino acids. Looked up from germline, CDR1 is MRHNA and CDR2 is SNTAGT. Here the CDR3 DNA reads TGTGCCAGCAGTGAGCGGGGAGGCTACACCTTC. It codes for CASSERGGYTF.

J is TRBJ1-5 and V is TRBV6-1; unclear D gene. The CDR3 contains 17 residues. Per the germline V gene, CDR1 is MNHNS and CDR2 is SASEGT. V gave up 2 bases and J gave up 5 bases, with 19 bases separating them. CDR3 residues: CASSESEPRRPYQPQHF. The CDR3, as DNA: TGTGCCAGCAGTGAATCTGAACCTAGGCGTCCCTATCAGCCCCAGCATTTT.

V gene TRBV11-3 combines with J gene TRBJ1-1; D is uncertain. The CDR3 has 16 amino acids. Germline V gives CDR1 SGHNT, CDR2 YENEEA. The V gene lost 5 bases and the J gene lost 2 bases, with 18 bases spanning the gap. In DNA, the CDR3 is TGTGCCAGCAGCGATACGAGCAGGAGACACAACACTGAAGCTTTCTTT. Amino acids: CASSDTSRRHNTEAFF. The variable domain in full, with the rest retrieved from reference TRBV11-3 and TRBJ1-1, is EAGVVQSPRYKIIEKKQPVAFWCNPISGHNTLYWYLQNLGQGPELLIRYENEEAVDDSQLPKDRFSAERLKGVDSTLKIQPAELGDSAVYLCASSDTSRRHNTEAFFGQGTRLTVV.

The rearrangement links TRBV7-8 to TRBJ1-5; D possibly corresponds to TRBD1 (5 bases). V gave up 2 bases and J gave up 0 bases, with 11 bases separating them. Germline V gene lookup returns CDR1 SGHVS and CDR2 FQNEAQ. The CDR3 is 16 amino acids. CDR3: CASSLRTSISNQPQHF. The CDR3 DNA reads as TGTGCCAGCAGCTTAAGGACATCCATTAGCAATCAGCCCCAGCATTTT.

J is TRBJ1-1 and V is TRBV6-2 or TRBV6-3; D is ambiguous. Per the germline V gene, CDR1 is MNHEY and CDR2 is SVGEGT. This CDR3 comprises 16 residues. The ends were cut back, 0 bases at V and 4 bases at J, with 15 bases in the middle. The CDR3 spells CASSYSRLYTGTEAFF. CDR3 bases: TGTGCCAGCAGTTACTCGAGGCTTTACACGGGCACTGAAGCTTTCTTT.

J is TRBJ2-2 and V is TRBV30, with TRBD2 matching 16 bases. The junction had 13 bases not matched to a gene; V was cut back by 5 bases and J by 4 bases. Germline CDR1 reads GTSNPN; CDR2 reads SVGIG (reference sequence). This CDR3 has 19 residues. The CDR3 protein is CAWGRIGTSGGAVTGELFF. As DNA, the CDR3 is TGTGCCTGGGGTAGAATTGGGACTAGCGGGGGGGCCGTCACCGGGGAGCTGTTTTTT.